Following are 26 T cell receptor beta chains from one sample sequenced in a study of CD8 T cells in Susac syndrome. Reverse transcription used roughly 0.45 to 1 ug RNA and random hexamers. TCRdb fed the immunoSEQ multiplex PCR reads into MiXCR, producing one record per CDR3 protein. The table includes about 50,000 distinct CDR3 sequences, around 93% detected once. Sample: CD8+ T cells from PBMCs. All receptors come from a human donor with multiple sclerosis.

The chain uses TRBV12-3 or TRBV12-4 and TRBJ1-2; D is undetermined. The CDR3 has 14 amino acids. The V gene lost 6 bases and the J gene lost 3 bases, with 14 bases spanning the gap. CDR3: CASRMAGTDYGYTF. In DNA, the CDR3 is TGTGCCAGCAGAATGGCGGGAACCGACTATGGCTACACCTTC.

CDR3 residues: CASRPSGGWQETQYF. The CDR3 DNA is TGTGCCAGCAGGCCCAGCGGGGGCTGGCAAGAGACCCAGTACTTC. V is TRBV6-5 and J is TRBJ2-5, with TRBD2 matching 8 bases. J gave up 2 bases and V 6 bases, and 8 bases lay outside the gene matches. The CDR3 consists of 15 residues. CDR1 is MNHEY and CDR2 is SVGAGI in the germline V gene.

The sample holds one count of this clonotype. The V and J genes are TRBV5-1 and TRBJ1-2; TRBD1 matches at 8 bases. CDR1 is SGHRS and CDR2 is YFSETQ in the germline V gene. V shed 2 bases, J shed 7 bases, and the junction held 10 bases outside the gene matches. This CDR3 contains 15 residues. The CDR3 here is CASSLGPGTGLGYTF. The CDR3 coding sequence is TGCGCCAGCAGCTTAGGCCCCGGGACAGGACTTGGCTACACCTTC. Complete variable domain (other parts from reference TRBV5-1 and TRBJ1-2): KAGVTQTPRYLIKTRGQQVTLSCSPISGHRSVSWYQQTPGQGLQFLFEYFSETQRNKGNFPGRFSGRQFSNSRSEMNVSTLELGDSALYLCASSLGPGTGLGYTFGSGTRLTVV.

This chain uses TRBV6-6 with TRBJ1-5, with D tentatively TRBD1 (6 bases). Germline CDR1 and CDR2: MNHNY and SVGAGI (reference sequence). CDR3 size: 12 residues. Deletions cut 4 bases from V and 7 bases from J, with 8 bases between. CDR3 bases: TGTGCCAGCAGTTTCCAGGGGCAGCCCCAGCATTTT. The encoded protein is CASSFQGQPQHF.

The rearrangement uses TRBV6-5 and TRBJ1-5; D is perhaps TRBD1 (5 bases). This CDR3 has 13 residues. CDR1 is MNHEY and CDR2 is SVGAGI in the germline V gene. Between the trimmed V and J ends, which lost 6 bases and 3 bases, there was a span of 9 bases. CDR3 protein: CASRGTYNQPQHF. DNA for the CDR3: TGTGCCAGCAGAGGGACGTACAATCAGCCCCAGCATTTT.

The genes are TRBV12-3 or TRBV12-4 and TRBJ2-5; TRBD1 might be the D (6 bases). The V gene lost 5 bases and the J gene lost 10 bases, with 17 bases spanning the gap. This CDR3 has 13 residues. The CDR3 coding sequence is TGTGCCAGCAGTAAGGGGACATCCTTTGACCAGTACTTC. Translating it yields CASSKGTSFDQYF.

The chain employs TRBV28 and TRBJ2-5; D unclear. Trimming cost V 8 bases and J 0 bases, with 10 bases left between them. CDR1 MDHEN and CDR2 SYDVKM come from the germline V gene. The CDR3 runs 13 residues. CDR3 residues: CASGRPYQETQYF. The CDR3 bases are TGTGCCAGCGGCAGACCCTACCAAGAGACCCAGTACTTC.

The chain combines TRBV6-2 or TRBV6-3 with TRBJ2-5; 11 bases line up with TRBD1. Germline V gene sequence: CDR1 MNHEY, CDR2 SVGEGT. CDR3 size: 15 residues. J lost 3 bases, V lost 2 bases, and 2 bases had no gene match. The CDR3 spells CASSYPGQGEETQYF. CDR3 sequence (DNA): TGTGCCAGCAGTTACCCGGGACAGGGGGAAGAGACCCAGTACTTC.

CDR3 in amino acids: CASSHRDGANVLTF. DNA of the CDR3: TGTGCCAGCAGCCACAGGGATGGGGCCAACGTCCTGACTTTC. The chain links TRBV7-9 to TRBJ2-6; D is perhaps TRBD1 (6 bases). The CDR3 consists of 14 residues. The germline V gene has CDR1 SEHNR and CDR2 FQNEAQ (reference sequence). Deletions cut 5 bases from V and 3 bases from J, with 8 bases between. The whole variable domain, filled in from reference TRBV7-9 and TRBJ2-6, reads DTGVSQNPRHKITKRGQNVTFRCDPISEHNRLYWYRQTLGQGPEFLTYFQNEAQLEKSRLLSDRFSAERPKGSFSTLEIQRTEQGDSAMYLCASSHRDGANVLTFGAGSRLTVL.

This rearrangement joins TRBV13 to TRBJ1-1, with D hard to call. V was pared by 7 bases and J by 2 bases, with 14 bases between. Germline V gives CDR1 PRHDT, CDR2 FYEKMQ (reference sequence). The CDR3 has 14 amino acids. The CDR3 is CASNLGLGNTEAFF. The CDR3 DNA sequence: TGTGCCAGCAACCTGGGGTTGGGAAACACTGAAGCTTTCTTT. Filled out from reference TRBV13 and TRBJ1-1, the complete variable domain reads AAGVIQSPRHLIKEKRETATLKCYPIPRHDTVYWYQQGPGQDPQFLISFYEKMQSDKGSIPDRFSAQQFSDYHSELNMSSLELGDSALYFCASNLGLGNTEAFFGQGTRLTVV.

The V gene is TRBV30, the J gene TRBJ1-3; D possibly corresponds to TRBD1 (5 bases). The CDR3 totals 13 residues. The V end was cut by 2 bases, the J end by 2 bases, with 7 bases between. Germline lookup yields CDR1 GTSNPN and CDR2 SVGIG (reference sequence). CDR3 coding DNA: TGTGCCTGGAGTCGGGGACCTGGAAACACCATATATTTT. Its translation: CAWSRGPGNTIYF.

This chain joins TRBV19 and TRBJ1-5; D is unresolved. The V end was cut by 7 bases, the J end by 3 bases, with 16 bases between. The CDR3 length is 15 residues. Germline V CDR1 and CDR2: LNHDA, SQIVND (reference sequence). The CDR3 DNA reads TGTGCCAGTACCTTCACTTTCCAGAACAATCAGCCCCAGCATTTT. Its translation: CASTFTFQNNQPQHF.

The V call is TRBV28, the J call TRBJ2-1; D not certain. CDR3 size: 11 residues. Germline V CDR1 and CDR2: MDHEN, SYDVKM. V was cut by 8 bases and J by 4 bases, with 6 bases left in between. Here the CDR3 DNA reads TGTGCCAGCGGGGATTACAATGAGCAGTTCTTC. Translation: CASGDYNEQFF.

The rearrangement links TRBV12-3 or TRBV12-4 to TRBJ1-5; D is ambiguous. The CDR3 runs to 16 residues. V was pared by 7 bases and J by 0 bases, with 16 bases between. CDR3 in amino acids: CASTPAPLGSNQPQHF. The CDR3 DNA reads as TGTGCCAGCACCCCAGCCCCCCTCGGTAGCAATCAGCCCCAGCATTTT.

This clonotype came up a few times. The chain has TRBV29-1 and TRBJ2-5; no clear D gene. V lost 0 bases to trimming and J lost 4 bases, with 6 bases between them. CDR1 is SQVTM and CDR2 is ANQGSEA in the germline V gene. This CDR3 is built from 12 residues. This CDR3 is CSVEEGIETQYF. The CDR3 DNA reads TGCAGCGTTGAAGAGGGGATAGAGACCCAGTACTTC.

V gene TRBV7-2 combines with J gene TRBJ2-5, with 7 bases identical to TRBD1. Looked up from germline, CDR1 is SGHTA and CDR2 is FQGNSA. The CDR3 extends over 14 amino acids. The V segment lost 5 bases and the J segment 4 bases; nucleotides outside the gene matches: 7. CDR3 amino acids: CASSRDRELETQYF. The CDR3 DNA reads TGTGCCAGCAGCCGCGACAGGGAACTAGAGACCCAGTACTTC.

The CDR3 protein is CASSPGQKMTYEQYF. Here the CDR3 DNA reads TGTGCCAGCAGTCCGGGACAGAAGATGACCTACGAGCAGTACTTC. This chain joins TRBV6-5 and TRBJ2-7; 7 positions agree with TRBD1. Germline CDR1 MNHEY, CDR2 SVGAGI. The CDR3 loop spans 15 amino acids. V lost 5 bases to trimming and J lost 2 bases; unmatched junction nucleotides: 9.

This clonotype appeared once. The chain employs TRBV6-2 or TRBV6-3 and TRBJ1-1, with D uncertain. V was clipped by 5 bases and J by 0 bases, with 10 bases between them. Germline V lookup: CDR1 MNHEY, CDR2 SVGEGT. This CDR3 spans 14 amino acids. CDR3 amino acids: CASSAQRLNTEAFF. CDR3 DNA sequence: TGTGCCAGCAGTGCCCAGAGGCTGAACACTGAAGCTTTCTTT.

The CDR3 sequence: CASRKNYEQYF. Written as DNA, the CDR3 is TGTGCCAGCAGGAAAAACTACGAGCAGTACTTC. This rearrangement joins TRBV27 to TRBJ2-7; D gene uncertain. The germline V gene has CDR1 MNHEY and CDR2 SMNVEV (reference sequence). This CDR3 spans 11 amino acids. The V and J ends lost 6 bases and 3 bases respectively, with 6 bases between them.

This rearrangement joins TRBV12-3 or TRBV12-4 to TRBJ2-7, with D perhaps given as TRBD1 or TRBD2 (5 bases each). Trimming stripped 6 bases from V and 1 base from J, with 10 bases between. The CDR3 consists of 13 residues. CDR3 amino acids: CASSLGESYEQYF. The DNA for the CDR3 is TGTGCCAGCAGCCTAGGGGAGTCCTACGAGCAGTACTTC.

The chain has TRBV25-1 and TRBJ1-1; 7 nucleotides line up with TRBD1. CDR1 and CDR2 (germline): MGHDK, SYGVNS. V lost 6 bases to trimming and J lost 8 bases; unmatched junction nucleotides: 9. The CDR3 extends over 13 amino acids. The CDR3: CASRLQGSMEAFF. In nucleotides, the CDR3 is TGTGCCAGCAGGTTACAGGGGAGTATGGAAGCTTTCTTT.

The chain uses TRBV5-1 and TRBJ1-1; D uncertain. The CDR3 runs to 13 residues. V was trimmed by 0 bases and J by 6 bases, leaving 9 bases between them. CDR1 SGHRS and CDR2 YFSETQ come from the germline V gene. The CDR3 DNA sequence: TGCGCCAGCAGCTTGGGAATGGAGGCTGAAGCTTTCTTT. Translated: CASSLGMEAEAFF.

The V call is TRBV20-1, the J call TRBJ2-7; 10 bases are a match to TRBD2. The CDR3 contains 14 residues. Trimming removed 3 bases from V and 2 bases from J; junction bases left unmatched: 4. Germline CDR1 and CDR2: DFQATT and SNEGSKA (reference sequence). This CDR3 reads CSARSSGGAYEQYF. In DNA, the CDR3 is TGCAGTGCTAGGTCTAGCGGGGGAGCCTACGAGCAGTACTTC.

V is TRBV4-1 and J is TRBJ1-2; perhaps TRBD1 as D (6 bases). V lost 4 bases, J lost 7 bases, and 19 bases lay in between. The CDR3 sequence is 15 residues long. Germline V gives CDR1 MGHRA, CDR2 YSYEKL. In nucleotides, the CDR3 is TGCGCCAGCAGCCTAGCATTGGGGGCTGAGAGTGGCTACACCTTC. Amino acid sequence: CASSLALGAESGYTF.

The chain has TRBV5-6 and TRBJ1-5; D gene uncertain. Trimming shortened V by 1 base and J by 2 bases, and 7 bases separated the two germline ends. The CDR3 is made up of 14 amino acids. The V gene's germline CDR1 is SGHDT and CDR2 YYEEEE. The chain's CDR3 is CASSLTEGNQPQHF. CDR3 bases: TGTGCCAGCAGCTTGACAGAAGGCAATCAGCCCCAGCATTTT.

CDR3 amino acids: CASSVDRNEQFF. DNA for the CDR3: TGTGCCAGCAGCGTAGACAGGAATGAGCAGTTCTTC. This chain connects TRBV9 to TRBJ2-1, with D tentatively TRBD1 (5 bases). This CDR3 is built from 12 residues. Trimming removed 0 bases at V and 7 bases at J, with 5 bases between. The germline CDR1 and CDR2 sequences are SGDLS and YYNGEE.